These 8 T cell receptor beta chains share one sample of origin, sequenced in a study of blood T cell repertoires in COVID-19. The table came from immunoSEQ multiplex PCR; TCRdb's copy has only in-frame clones and leaves some out. The sample contains roughly 250,000 clones, around 81% of which appear only once. Sequencing used peripheral blood. These receptors originate from a man between 50 and 59 years old with active or convalescent COVID-19.

This rearrangement joins TRBV14 to TRBJ2-3; 10 nucleotides match TRBD2. CDR1 SGHDN and CDR2 FVKESK come from the germline V gene. V lost 7 bases, J lost 3 bases, and 7 bases stayed unmatched. The CDR3 is made up of 15 amino acids. The CDR3 bases are TGTGCCAGCAACTTAGCGGGGGGATTAACAGATACGCAGTATTTT. It encodes CASNLAGGLTDTQYF.

This rearrangement joins TRBV7-9 to TRBJ1-4; a weak D match, TRBD1 (6 bases). Germline CDR1 and CDR2: SEHNR and FQNEAQ (reference sequence). Trimming removed 1 base at V and 7 bases at J, with 16 bases between. The CDR3 length is 16 residues. The CDR3 loop reads CASSLEGGTVLEKLFF. CDR3 DNA sequence: TGTGCCAGCAGCTTAGAGGGGGGGACGGTTCTTGAAAAACTGTTTTTT.

The V and J genes are TRBV4-2 and TRBJ2-3, with D perhaps TRBD2 (5 bases). This CDR3 contains 18 residues. The germline CDR1 and CDR2 sequences are LGHNA and YNFKEQ. The V end lost 3 bases, the J end lost 0 bases, and 19 bases lay between the germline ends. The CDR3 sequence is CASSQGHGLQRSTDTQYF. CDR3 in DNA: TGTGCCAGCAGCCAGGGTCACGGACTCCAGCGGAGCACAGATACGCAGTATTTT.

The chain links TRBV9 to TRBJ2-3; weak D call: TRBD2 (6 bases). Trimming removed 4 bases from V and 6 bases from J, with 12 bases in between. The CDR3 is 13 amino acids. In germline, CDR1 is SGDLS, CDR2 YYNGEE. The CDR3 reads CASSLGTADTQYF. The CDR3 bases are TGTGCCAGCAGCCTCGGGACTGCCGATACGCAGTATTTT. The full variable domain, its missing parts supplied by reference TRBV9 and TRBJ2-3, is DSGVTQTPKHLITATGQRVTLRCSPRSGDLSVYWYQQSLDQGLQFLIQYYNGEERAKGNILERFSAQQFPDLHSELNLSSLELGDSALYFCASSLGTADTQYFGPGTRLTVL.

V gene TRBV7-9 combines with J gene TRBJ2-2, with 7 bases fitting TRBD1. This CDR3 has 13 residues. Germline values: CDR1 SEHNR, CDR2 FQNEAQ (reference sequence). V lost 6 bases, J lost 6 bases, and 4 bases stayed unmatched. In DNA, the CDR3 is TGTGCCAGCAGTAGTCAGGGGGCCGGGGAGCTGTTTTTT. This translates into CASSSQGAGELFF.

V and J are TRBV6-5 and TRBJ2-3; possibly TRBD2 for D (7 bases). This CDR3 is 15 amino acids long. V gave up 6 bases and J gave up 4 bases, with 17 bases separating them. Germline-derived CDR1 and CDR2 are MNHEY and SVGAGI. The CDR3 DNA follows: TGTGCCAGCAGCCGCGGGGGCCTACCCTCAGATACGCAGTATTTT. Translated: CASSRGGLPSDTQYF.

V and J are TRBV28 and TRBJ2-2, with 8 positions matching TRBD1. V trimming: 3 bases; J trimming: 5 bases; junction bases outside the gene matches: 5. From germline, CDR1 is MDHEN and CDR2 SYDVKM. The CDR3 loop spans 15 amino acids. The CDR3 loop is CASSFSDRETGELFF. The CDR3 region has the DNA TGTGCCAGCAGTTTTTCGGACAGGGAGACCGGGGAGCTGTTTTTT.

The chain joins TRBV5-1 to TRBJ2-3; TRBD2 agrees at 7 bases. CDR1 SGHRS and CDR2 YFSETQ come from the germline V gene. This CDR3 contains 14 residues. The V and J ends lost 6 bases and 2 bases, in that order; junction bases with no gene match: 6. The CDR3 DNA follows: TGCGCCAGCAATATGGGACTATACACAGATACGCAGTATTTT. It encodes CASNMGLYTDTQYF.